The 29 T cell receptor beta chains given below trace back to one sample, sequenced in a study of CD8 T cells in Susac syndrome. The RNA, about 0.45 to 1 ug, was put through reverse transcription using random hexamers. TCRdb recomputed calls from the immunoSEQ multiplex PCR reads with MiXCR, one row per CDR3 protein. The sample carries 180,000 or so distinct CDR3 sequences, nearly 95% recorded once. Sequenced: CD4+ T cells from PBMCs. Receptor source: a human donor with multiple sclerosis.

The DNA of the CDR3 is TGTGCCAGCAGTGAATCCGGGGACACCGGGGAGCTGTTTTTT. Its translation: CASSESGDTGELFF. The chain couples TRBV2 to TRBJ2-2; D perhaps matches TRBD2 (5 bases). The V end lost 2 bases, the J end lost 3 bases, and 7 bases lay between the germline ends. CDR1 and CDR2 (germline): SNHLY, FYNNEI. The CDR3 is made up of 14 amino acids.

The rearrangement joins TRBV28 to TRBJ2-7, with D unresolved. This CDR3 comprises 14 residues. V gave up 3 bases and J gave up 3 bases, with 12 bases separating them. CDR1 and CDR2 (germline): MDHEN, SYDVKM. In nucleotides, the CDR3 is TGTGCCAGCAGTTTTGGGGATATCGGCTACGAGCAGTACTTC. Encoded protein: CASSFGDIGYEQYF.

The rearrangement joins TRBV11-2 to TRBJ2-1; 12 bases map to TRBD2. CDR1 and CDR2 from the germline V gene are SGHAT and FQNNGV. The ends lost 5 bases at V and 4 bases at J; junction bases unmatched: 6. CDR3 length: 16 residues. The CDR3 here is CASSTRLAGVYNEQFF. DNA for the CDR3: TGTGCCAGCAGCACTCGACTAGCGGGAGTATACAATGAGCAGTTCTTC.

V usage is TRBV3-1 and J usage is TRBJ1-2; a weak D match, TRBD1 (5 bases). Germline CDR1 reads LGHDT; CDR2 reads YNNKEL (reference sequence). Trimming pared 4 bases from V and 4 bases from J, leaving 16 bases between. This CDR3 region has 15 residues. As DNA, the CDR3 is TGTGCCAGCAGCCCAGGCATCGGGGGATCCTATGGCTACACCTTC. Translation: CASSPGIGGSYGYTF.

The gene calls are TRBV20-1 and TRBJ2-5; D assignment may be TRBD1 or TRBD2 (6 bases each). The CDR3 sequence is 16 residues long. Germline V gene lookup returns CDR1 DFQATT and CDR2 SNEGSKA (reference sequence). Trimming took 0 bases from V and 0 from J, leaving 14 bases between them. This CDR3 is CSARDRRGTYQETQYF. CDR3 nucleotide sequence: TGCAGTGCTAGAGATCGGAGGGGGACGTACCAAGAGACCCAGTACTTC.

The chain uses TRBV7-3 and TRBJ2-2; D is unresolved. From germline, CDR1 is SGHTA and CDR2 FQGTGA. This CDR3 has 14 residues. With 5 bases removed from V and 0 bases from J, the gap between germline ends came to 7 bases. The CDR3 reads CASSPEANTGELFF. The CDR3 DNA reads TGTGCCAGCAGCCCTGAAGCGAACACCGGGGAGCTGTTTTTT.

The genes are TRBV19 and TRBJ2-4, with D possibly being TRBD1 (6 bases). This CDR3 contains 15 residues. CDR1 and CDR2 (germline): LNHDA, SQIVND (reference sequence). V lost 6 bases, J lost 1 base, and 13 bases lay in between. CDR3 in amino acids: CASSNTGPAKNIQYF. CDR3 in DNA: TGTGCCAGTAGCAACACAGGGCCGGCCAAAAACATTCAGTACTTC.

The chain links TRBV30 to TRBJ2-7; D may be TRBD1 (5 bases). The V end lost 1 base, the J end lost 1 base, and 11 bases lay between the germline ends. This CDR3 has 14 residues. Germline CDR1 GTSNPN, CDR2 SVGIG (reference sequence). CDR3 nucleotide sequence: TGTGCCTGGAGTGACTTTCAGGGATCCTACGAGCAGTACTTC. This sequence encodes CAWSDFQGSYEQYF.

This rearrangement joins TRBV5-4 to TRBJ2-1; no reliable D call. The CDR3 covers 16 residues. Germline V lookup: CDR1 SGHNT, CDR2 YYREEE (reference sequence). V lost 0 bases to trimming and J lost 0 bases, with 10 bases between them. The CDR3 here is CASSLDRGLSYNEQFF. The CDR3 DNA is TGTGCCAGCAGCTTGGACCGCGGCCTCTCCTACAATGAGCAGTTCTTC.

This chain joins TRBV5-1 and TRBJ2-3; no clear D gene. Trimming pared 2 bases from V and 4 bases from J, leaving 17 bases between. The CDR3 has 16 residues. Germline CDR1 and CDR2: SGHRS and YFSETQ. The CDR3 coding sequence is TGCGCCAGCAGCTTAGAGAGTCGGCCGACGCCAGATACGCAGTATTTT. Translation: CASSLESRPTPDTQYF.

This chain connects TRBV7-9 to TRBJ2-1; D ambiguous. The V end was cut by 4 bases, the J end by 8 bases, with 15 bases between. This CDR3 has 14 residues. From germline, CDR1 is SEHNR and CDR2 FQNEAQ (reference sequence). CDR3 amino acids: CASSSLGNFHEQFF. The DNA for the CDR3 is TGTGCCAGCAGCTCACTGGGAAATTTCCATGAGCAGTTCTTC.

The chain uses TRBV9 and TRBJ1-2; D might be TRBD1 (5 bases). Trimming cost V 5 bases and J 4 bases, with 15 bases left between them. The CDR3 has 14 amino acids. In germline, CDR1 is SGDLS, CDR2 YYNGEE. The CDR3 DNA is TGTGCCAGCAGTCCTGCTCAGGGTGCCTATGGCTACACCTTC. Protein: CASSPAQGAYGYTF.

This clonotype came up a few times. The J gene is TRBJ2-1, the V gene TRBV3-1; the D gene could be TRBD1 or TRBD2 (5 bases each). V was clipped by 4 bases and J by 1 base, with 11 bases between them. Germline V gene data show CDR1 as LGHDT and CDR2 as YNNKEL (reference sequence). The CDR3 consists of 15 residues. The CDR3 DNA is TGTGCCAGCAGCCCCGGGACCCAGTCCTACAATGAGCAGTTCTTC. Protein: CASSPGTQSYNEQFF.

This chain connects TRBV24-1 to TRBJ2-2, with D unresolved. V was trimmed by 4 bases and J by 1 base, leaving 12 bases between them. CDR3 size: 16 residues. Germline V gene lookup returns CDR1 KGHDR and CDR2 SFDVKD. CDR3: CATSDPGKGNTGELFF. DNA of the CDR3: TGTGCCACCAGTGACCCTGGAAAGGGGAACACCGGGGAGCTGTTTTTT.

The chain employs TRBV3-1 and TRBJ1-6; 8 nucleotides align to TRBD1. Looked up from germline, CDR1 is LGHDT and CDR2 is YNNKEL (reference sequence). With 5 bases clipped from V and 0 bases from J, the junction kept 3 bases outside the gene matches. The CDR3 totals 16 residues. The CDR3 DNA follows: TGTGCCAGCAGCTACAGGGGGTCCTCCTATAATTCACCCCTCCACTTT. Its translation is CASSYRGSSYNSPLHF. Full variable domain (remainder filled in from reference TRBV3-1 and TRBJ1-6): DTAVSQTPKYLVTQMGNDKSIKCEQNLGHDTMYWYKQDSKKFLKIMFSYNNKELIINETVPNRFSPKSPDKAHLNLHINSLELGDSAVYFCASSYRGSSYNSPLHFGNGTRLTVT.

The chain uses TRBV29-1 and TRBJ2-7, with 7 bases aligning to TRBD2. The CDR3 has 11 residues. Germline CDR1 reads SQVTM; CDR2 reads ANQGSEA. V was clipped by 6 bases and J by 7 bases; unmatched bases: 6. The CDR3 sequence: CSVGRGLEQYF. CDR3 in DNA: TGCAGCGTGGGGAGGGGACTAGAGCAGTACTTC.

The chain combines TRBV14 with TRBJ1-2, with D perhaps matching TRBD1 (5 bases). The CDR3 is 15 residues long. CDR1 is SGHDN and CDR2 is FVKESK in the germline V gene. Trimming cost V 3 bases and J 8 bases, with 19 bases left between them. CDR3 nucleotide sequence: TGTGCCAGCAGCCAGGCCGGGACCCACAGTAGGGGCTACACCTTC. Its protein is CASSQAGTHSRGYTF.

This clonotype was detected only once. The chain couples TRBV11-2 to TRBJ2-7, with D uncertain. Germline values: CDR1 SGHAT, CDR2 FQNNGV. Trimming removed 4 bases at V and 1 base at J, with 14 bases between. This CDR3 contains 15 residues. The CDR3 is CASSYRLSGSYEQYF. The CDR3, as DNA: TGTGCCAGCAGCTATCGGCTGTCCGGATCCTACGAGCAGTACTTC. The variable domain in full, completed from reference TRBV11-2 and TRBJ2-7, reads EAGVAQSPRYKIIEKRQSVAFWCNPISGHATLYWYQQILGQGPKLLIQFQNNGVVDDSQLPKDRFSAERLKGVDSTLKIQPAKLEDSAVYLCASSYRLSGSYEQYFGPGTRLTVT.

The CDR3 DNA reads as TGTGCCAGCAGTATTCCGGGGGGCAGGGAAAGGGAAGAGACCCAGTACTTC. Translating gives CASSIPGGREREETQYF. The chain uses TRBV25-1 and TRBJ2-5, with D possibly being TRBD2 (7 bases). Germline CDR1 MGHDK, CDR2 SYGVNS. This CDR3 has 17 residues. V was trimmed by 5 bases and J by 3 bases, leaving 22 bases between them.

This clonotype was detected only once. V usage is TRBV29-1 and J usage is TRBJ1-3; no clear D gene. Germline CDR1 SQVTM, CDR2 ANQGSEA. The V gene lost 4 bases and the J gene lost 1 base, with 2 bases spanning the gap. The CDR3 sequence is 11 residues long. CDR3 sequence (DNA): TGCAGCGTTGGGTCTGGAAACACCATATATTTT. Its translation: CSVGSGNTIYF. The full variable domain, rest sourced from reference TRBV29-1 and TRBJ1-3, is SAVISQKPSRDICQRGTSLTIQCQVDSQVTMMFWYRQQPGQSLTLIATANQGSEATYESGFVIDKFPISRPNLTFSTLTVSNMSPEDSSIYLCSVGSGNTIYFGEGSWLTVV.

The chain combines TRBV12-3 or TRBV12-4 with TRBJ2-3; TRBD2 might be the D (6 bases). V was shortened by 11 bases and J by 4 bases, with 16 bases between the two germline ends. This CDR3 spans 13 amino acids. The CDR3 coding sequence is TGTGCCGCGGGGCGGGGATGGGCAGATACGCAGTATTTT. Translated, it gives CAAGRGWADTQYF.

V and J are TRBV20-1 and TRBJ1-6; D gene ambiguous. Trimming pared 2 bases from V and 7 bases from J, leaving 15 bases between. Germline assignment: CDR1 DFQATT and CDR2 SNEGSKA (reference sequence). CDR3 size: 15 residues. The CDR3 sequence: CSARQRTLGNSPLHF. The CDR3 DNA sequence: TGCAGTGCTAGACAGCGGACCCTTGGAAATTCACCCCTCCACTTT.

The chain carries TRBV25-1 and TRBJ1-4; D remains ambiguous. This CDR3 has 15 amino acids. Trimming cost V 2 bases and J 6 bases, with 13 bases left between them. The germline V gene has CDR1 MGHDK and CDR2 SYGVNS. DNA of the CDR3: TGTGCCAGCAGTGAACTGGGCCGGGAGGATGAAAAACTGTTTTTT. Its protein is CASSELGREDEKLFF.

The V and J genes are TRBV10-3 and TRBJ2-7, with a weak D call TRBD1 (5 bases). Trimming removed 8 bases at V and 5 bases at J, with 13 bases between. The CDR3 has 12 residues. The germline V gene encodes CDR1 ENHRY and CDR2 SYGVKD. The CDR3 loop reads CAIQGPFDEQYF. The CDR3 coding sequence is TGTGCCATCCAGGGCCCTTTTGACGAGCAGTACTTC.

The chain links TRBV3-1 to TRBJ2-7, with D possibly called TRBD1 or TRBD2 (6 bases each). Germline V CDR1 and CDR2: LGHDT, YNNKEL (reference sequence). This CDR3 is built from 14 residues. The V end lost 4 bases, the J end lost 6 bases, and 16 bases lay between the germline ends. CDR3 bases: TGTGCCAGCAGCCCACGGTTTAAGGGGGGCGAGCAGTACTTC. It specifies CASSPRFKGGEQYF.

In its sample, this clonotype was seen once. CDR3 DNA: TGTGCCAGCAGCCAAGGCCAGGGTGAGCAGTACTTC. Translation gives CASSQGQGEQYF. The chain combines TRBV3-1 with TRBJ2-7, with a possible D match to TRBD1 (5 bases). The CDR3 length is 12 residues. Per the germline V gene, CDR1 is LGHDT and CDR2 is YNNKEL (reference sequence). Trimming left V 1 base short and J 7 bases short, with 8 bases between.

This rearrangement joins TRBV5-1 to TRBJ2-7, with 8 bases lining up with TRBD2. The CDR3 is 15 amino acids. J lost 4 bases, V lost 4 bases, and 10 bases had no gene match. CDR1 is SGHRS, CDR2 YFSETQ, per germline. The CDR3 DNA follows: TGCGCCAGCAGCCCGGGAGGGACTAGTATTTACGAGCAGTACTTC. Encoded protein: CASSPGGTSIYEQYF.

The chain links TRBV19 to TRBJ1-2; D is perhaps TRBD1 (5 bases). Germline assignment: CDR1 LNHDA and CDR2 SQIVND (reference sequence). CDR3 length: 14 amino acids. Trimming cost V 7 bases and J 7 bases, with 19 bases left between them. CDR3 sequence (DNA): TGTGCCAGTAATCGTCCAGGGTGGATATCTGGCTACACCTTC. Translating gives CASNRPGWISGYTF.

The CDR3 coding sequence is TGTGCCTGGCTAGACCGGACAGGGGGCGATGAGCAGTTCTTC. The encoded protein is CAWLDRTGGDEQFF. The chain uses TRBV30 and TRBJ2-1; TRBD1 aligns across 11 bases. The J segment lost 8 bases and the V segment lost 5 bases, leaving 8 bases of the junction unmatched. CDR3 length: 14 amino acids. Germline V gene sequence: CDR1 GTSNPN, CDR2 SVGIG (reference sequence).